One sample yielded the 32 T cell receptor beta chains listed below, sequenced in a study of shared clonotypes between healthy human individuals. Sequencing was performed with immunoSEQ multiplex PCR; in TCRdb, only in-frame clones are kept and a portion is missing. The sample records some 2.3 million clones, roughly 93% being singletons. Source material: naive CD4+ T cells from PBMCs. This sample's subset: CD45RA+ positively selected. These receptors all come from a man younger than 30 in good health. Some clones in this sample may be carry-over from other donors' samples.

For this clone: Other DNA sequences in this sample translate to the same CDR3. The rearrangement links TRBV6-5 to TRBJ1-2; D ambiguous. The CDR3 length is 14 residues. From germline, CDR1 is MNHEY and CDR2 SVGAGI. Trimming pared 0 bases from V and 4 bases from J, leaving 9 bases between. This chain's CDR3 is CASSYSIGSYGYTF. The CDR3 DNA reads as TGTGCCAGCAGTTACTCGATTGGCAGCTATGGCTACACCTTC.

In this sample, this clone turned up a few times. The same CDR3 also results from other DNA sequences found in this sample. The rearrangement links TRBV29-1 to TRBJ1-1; D gene uncertain. This CDR3 comprises 11 residues. The germline V and J ends were trimmed by 3 bases and 2 bases, with 4 bases remaining between them. Germline V gives CDR1 SQVTM, CDR2 ANQGSEA. The CDR3 DNA reads as TGCAGCGTTGAGAAAAACACTGAAGCTTTCTTT. Amino acids: CSVEKNTEAFF.

CDR3 sequence (DNA): TGTGCCAGCAGTTTCCAAGACGGCCGCGGGACACGAGGCGCCTACGAGCAGTACTTC. Translation: CASSFQDGRGTRGAYEQYF. The chain employs TRBV28 and TRBJ2-7, with D perhaps TRBD1 or TRBD2 (6 bases each). Germline V gene sequence: CDR1 MDHEN, CDR2 SYDVKM. Trimming took off 3 bases at V and 2 bases at J, with 26 bases between the two ends. The CDR3 covers 19 residues.

The gene calls are TRBV18 and TRBJ2-7; TRBD2 aligns across 7 bases. V gave up 8 bases and J gave up 7 bases; unmatched junction bases: 14. Germline assignment: CDR1 KGHSH and CDR2 LQKENI. CDR3 length equals 14 residues. This CDR3 reads CASARGEGVREQYF. In nucleotides, the CDR3 is TGTGCCAGCGCCCGGGGGGAAGGGGTAAGGGAGCAGTACTTC.

V gene TRBV6-6 combines with J gene TRBJ1-1, with a possible D match to TRBD1 (6 bases). The V gene lost 5 bases and the J gene lost 2 bases, with 15 bases spanning the gap. The CDR3 loop spans 15 amino acids. CDR1 is MNHNY, CDR2 SVGAGI, per germline (reference sequence). The CDR3 DNA sequence: TGTGCCAGCAGTCTTTTCGGACAGTCAAACACTGAAGCTTTCTTT. Its protein product is CASSLFGQSNTEAFF.

This clone appeared a few times. Other DNA sequences in this specimen translate into the identical CDR3. The J gene is TRBJ2-7, the V gene TRBV5-1; TRBD2 matches 9 bases. J gave up 0 bases and V 3 bases, and 1 base lay outside the gene matches. The CDR3 is made up of 14 amino acids. Germline V gene data show CDR1 as SGHRS and CDR2 as YFSETQ. DNA of the CDR3: TGCGCCAGCAGCTATAGCGGGAGCTCCTACGAGCAGTACTTC. It is translated as CASSYSGSSYEQYF.

The chain combines TRBV4-1 with TRBJ1-5; D may be TRBD1 (6 bases). The germline V gene has CDR1 MGHRA and CDR2 YSYEKL. CDR3 size: 13 residues. The V and J ends lost 2 bases and 11 bases respectively, with 13 bases between them. The CDR3 DNA is TGCGCCAGCAGCCAATCAGGGGTCGGGGCCCAGCATTTT. Translated: CASSQSGVGAQHF.

The chain recombines TRBV7-2 with TRBJ1-2; 8 bases align to TRBD1. After removal of 3 bases from V and 6 bases from J, the junction contained 9 bases not matched to a gene. Germline values: CDR1 SGHTA, CDR2 FQGNSA. The CDR3 is 15 amino acids. CDR3 sequence (DNA): TGTGCCAGCAGCTTCCTAACAGGGGGAGGAGATGGCTACACCTTC. Translated: CASSFLTGGGDGYTF. Based on the CDR3 plus reference TRBV7-2 and TRBJ1-2, the full variable domain is GAGVSQSPSNKVTEKGKDVELRCDPISGHTALYWYRQSLGQGLEFLIYFQGNSAPDKSGLPSDRFSAERTGGSVSTLTIQRTQQEDSAVYLCASSFLTGGGDGYTFGSGTRLTVV.

The J gene is TRBJ1-2, the V gene TRBV7-9; D ambiguous. Germline CDR1 SEHNR, CDR2 FQNEAQ (reference sequence). The V end lost 5 bases, the J end lost 2 bases, and 6 bases lay between the germline ends. The CDR3 totals 12 residues. As DNA, the CDR3 is TGTGCCAGCAGCCTCGACAACTATGGCTACACCTTC. It translates to CASSLDNYGYTF.

A word on this clone: This sample includes further DNA sequences coding for the same CDR3. The rearrangement links TRBV18 to TRBJ1-1; 10 nucleotides line up with TRBD1. V trimming: 6 bases; J trimming: 5 bases; junction bases outside the gene matches: 3. The length of the CDR3 is 13 residues. Per germline, CDR1 KGHSH and CDR2 LQKENI. CDR3 coding DNA: TGTGCCAGCTCGTTGGGACAGGGGACTGAAGCTTTCTTT. It codes for CASSLGQGTEAFF.

This chain's CDR3 is CASSLVTVSEAFF. CDR3 nucleotide sequence: TGTGCCAGCAGCTTAGTGACAGTATCTGAAGCTTTCTTT. The rearrangement joins TRBV7-9 to TRBJ1-1; tentative D call: TRBD1 (5 bases). Germline V gives CDR1 SEHNR, CDR2 FQNEAQ (reference sequence). Trimming shortened V by 1 base and J by 6 bases, and 9 bases separated the two germline ends. CDR3 size: 13 residues. Complete variable domain (other parts from reference TRBV7-9 and TRBJ1-1): DTGVSQNPRHKITKRGQNVTFRCDPISEHNRLYWYRQTLGQGPEFLTYFQNEAQLEKSRLLSDRFSAERPKGSFSTLEIQRTEQGDSAMYLCASSLVTVSEAFFGQGTRLTVV.

This clone was seen only once. The rearrangement joins TRBV11-2 to TRBJ2-7, with TRBD1 identical over 10 bases. Trimming cost V 4 bases and J 3 bases; bases outside gene matches: 6. CDR1 and CDR2 from the germline V gene are SGHAT and FQNNGV. The CDR3 totals 15 residues. CDR3 sequence (DNA): TGTGCCAGCAGCTCCCGGGACAGGGGTATCTACGAGCAGTACTTC. Translated: CASSSRDRGIYEQYF.

This sequence joins TRBV5-1 and TRBJ2-7; the match to TRBD2 covers 16 bases. This CDR3 region has 16 residues. Germline loops: CDR1 SGHRS, CDR2 YFSETQ. V gave up 3 bases and J gave up 6 bases; unmatched junction bases: 6. CDR3 protein: CASSSGTSGRASEQYF. The CDR3 bases are TGCGCCAGCAGCTCGGGGACTAGCGGGAGGGCTAGCGAGCAGTACTTC.

The rearrangement uses TRBV6-1 and TRBJ1-4; D is undetermined. Trimming took 8 bases from V and 0 from J, leaving 13 bases between them. CDR1 is MNHNS, CDR2 SASEGT, per germline. The CDR3 consists of 15 residues. The CDR3: CASRILLATNEKLFF. Written as DNA, the CDR3 is TGTGCCAGCCGGATCTTACTTGCAACTAATGAAAAACTGTTTTTT.

The V and J genes are TRBV19 and TRBJ2-3; 10 nucleotides match TRBD2. CDR3 length equals 15 residues. Germline V gives CDR1 LNHDA, CDR2 SQIVND (reference sequence). V was pared by 5 bases and J by 2 bases, with 4 bases of the junction left unmatched. CDR3 residues: CASSYSGRHTDTQYF. For the CDR3, the DNA is TGTGCCAGTAGTTATAGCGGGAGGCACACAGATACGCAGTATTTT.

Points on this clone: This sample includes further DNA sequences coding for the same CDR3. The chain couples TRBV19 to TRBJ1-5, with a possible D match to TRBD1 (5 bases). Germline CDR1 and CDR2: LNHDA and SQIVND (reference sequence). The CDR3 covers 13 residues. V lost 3 bases to trimming and J lost 6 bases, with 9 bases between them. As DNA, the CDR3 is TGTGCCAGTAGTATTAGGGGCGGTCAGCCCCAGCATTTT. It encodes CASSIRGGQPQHF.

This chain links TRBV2 with TRBJ2-3; either TRBD1 or TRBD2 may fit D (5 bases each). Germline lookup yields CDR1 SNHLY and CDR2 FYNNEI. V lost 4 bases, J lost 5 bases, and 16 bases lay in between. The CDR3 consists of 15 residues. The CDR3 region has the DNA TGTGCCAGCAGTGCTCGGGCAGTGGGACGAGATACGCAGTATTTT. Amino acid sequence: CASSARAVGRDTQYF.

This clone was observed a few times. J is TRBJ1-2 and V is TRBV30, with 9 bases aligning to TRBD1. Germline lookup yields CDR1 GTSNPN and CDR2 SVGIG (reference sequence). V shed 2 bases, J shed 3 bases, and the junction held 7 bases outside the gene matches. CDR3 length: 15 residues. The CDR3 reads CAWSLQGAVDYGYTF. The CDR3 region has the DNA TGTGCCTGGAGTCTACAGGGGGCCGTGGACTATGGCTACACCTTC.

The chain links TRBV19 to TRBJ1-1; no clear D gene. This CDR3 has 13 amino acids. Trimming removed 4 bases from V and 5 bases from J, with 11 bases in between. Germline loops: CDR1 LNHDA, CDR2 SQIVND (reference sequence). CDR3 nucleotide sequence: TGTGCCAGTAGTAACCGGGAAGGTACTGAAGCTTTCTTT. This encodes CASSNREGTEAFF.

As for this clone: Likely a read error: the CDR3 ends without its conserved phenylalanine or tryptophan. It is unclear where the CDR3 begins or ends on the DNA, so no DNA is shown, and the CDR3 is as TCRdb lists it. The CDR3 reads CSAELGTTV. J is TRBJ1-2 and V is TRBV20-1. The CDR3 is 9 residues long, counting both termini. CDR1 and CDR2 (germline): DFQATT, SNEGSKA (reference sequence).

The rearrangement uses TRBV7-3 and TRBJ2-3; possible D gene TRBD2, 6 bases. Looked up from germline, CDR1 is SGHTA and CDR2 is FQGTGA. The CDR3 sequence is 14 residues long. V was pared by 6 bases and J by 3 bases, with 13 bases between. DNA of the CDR3: TGTGCCAGCAGTCAGCTTGGGGGGACAGATACGCAGTATTTT. Its translation: CASSQLGGTDTQYF.

The chain is built from TRBV6-1 and TRBJ2-1; TRBD2 aligns across 9 bases. There are 11 residues in the CDR3. J gave up 15 bases and V 7 bases, and 7 bases lay outside the gene matches. The germline V gene has CDR1 MNHNS and CDR2 SASEGT. CDR3: CASNVREGRFF. CDR3 in DNA: TGTGCCAGCAATGTGCGGGAGGGCCGGTTCTTC.

The chain links TRBV5-1 to TRBJ2-7; D gene ambiguous. The CDR3 is 15 residues long. Germline CDR1 and CDR2: SGHRS and YFSETQ. The germline V and J ends were trimmed by 0 bases and 4 bases, with 14 bases remaining between them. CDR3 region: CASSLAPRPEYEQYF. In DNA, the CDR3 is TGCGCCAGCAGCTTGGCCCCGAGGCCAGAGTACGAGCAGTACTTC.

The rearrangement joins TRBV29-1 to TRBJ2-7; D ambiguous. Trimming took 7 bases from V and 4 from J, leaving 11 bases between them. Germline V gives CDR1 SQVTM, CDR2 ANQGSEA. This CDR3 region has 11 residues. Here the CDR3 reads CSALQDYEQYF. The CDR3 DNA reads as TGCAGCGCCCTGCAGGATTACGAGCAGTACTTC.

This sequence joins TRBV28 and TRBJ2-7; the D is unclear. The V end lost 5 bases, the J end lost 7 bases, and 18 bases lay between the germline ends. The CDR3 sequence is 14 residues long. Germline CDR1 and CDR2: MDHEN and SYDVKM. CDR3 sequence: CASSTRSLLGEQYF. The CDR3 DNA reads as TGTGCCAGCAGTACCCGGTCTTTATTAGGGGAGCAGTACTTC.

The chain carries TRBV19 and TRBJ1-1; 9 nucleotides match TRBD1. Germline V gene lookup returns CDR1 LNHDA and CDR2 SQIVND (reference sequence). V gave up 2 bases and J gave up 5 bases; unmatched junction bases: 6. The CDR3 runs 15 residues. The CDR3 DNA sequence: TGTGCCAGTAGTATATCAACAGGGGGCGGAACTGAAGCTTTCTTT. This codes for CASSISTGGGTEAFF.

J is TRBJ1-5 and V is TRBV5-5; possibly TRBD1 for D (6 bases). V gave up 4 bases and J gave up 9 bases, with 17 bases separating them. Germline V gene lookup returns CDR1 SGHKS and CDR2 YYEKEE (reference sequence). The CDR3 spans 14 residues. The CDR3 reads CASSPSRDIWPQHF. The CDR3 DNA sequence: TGTGCCAGCAGCCCAAGTAGGGACATATGGCCCCAGCATTTT.

The chain recombines TRBV5-6 with TRBJ2-3, with D possibly TRBD2 on 7 matching bases. Germline CDR1 reads SGHDT; CDR2 reads YYEEEE. V was shortened by 2 bases and J by 2 bases, with 12 bases between the two germline ends. The CDR3 totals 15 residues. The CDR3 sequence is CASSFIGGATDTQYF. CDR3 DNA sequence: TGTGCCAGCAGCTTTATTGGGGGGGCCACAGATACGCAGTATTTT.

This sequence joins TRBV28 and TRBJ2-2, with TRBD2 matching over 7 bases. Germline assignment: CDR1 MDHEN and CDR2 SYDVKM. J gave up 1 base and V 7 bases, and 6 bases lay outside the gene matches. The CDR3 length is 15 residues. CDR3 region: CASTSAGKNTGELFF. The CDR3 DNA reads as TGTGCCAGCACCTCAGCGGGAAAGAACACCGGGGAGCTGTTTTTT.

This chain links TRBV5-1 with TRBJ2-7; TRBD1 agrees at 12 bases. The germline V gene encodes CDR1 SGHRS and CDR2 YFSETQ. With 1 base clipped from V and 5 bases from J, the junction kept 7 bases outside the gene matches. This CDR3 is 16 amino acids long. CDR3 amino acids: CASSLRPGTGGHEQYF. The CDR3 bases are TGCGCCAGCAGCTTGCGTCCCGGGACAGGGGGCCACGAGCAGTACTTC.

The gene calls are TRBV10-3 and TRBJ2-7, with no clear D. Germline CDR1 and CDR2: ENHRY and SYGVKD. V was clipped by 6 bases and J by 0 bases, with 15 bases between them. The length of the CDR3 is 15 residues. CDR3 sequence: CAISESLGRSYEQYF. The CDR3 DNA sequence: TGTGCCATCAGCGAATCTCTTGGTCGCTCCTACGAGCAGTACTTC.

The chain recombines TRBV6-1 with TRBJ2-7; 7 bases align to TRBD2. CDR1 MNHNS and CDR2 SASEGT come from the germline V gene. V was pared by 3 bases and J by 1 base, with 3 bases of the junction left unmatched. The CDR3 runs to 14 residues. The DNA for the CDR3 is TGTGCCAGCAGTGACGGCGGGAGTTCCTACGAGCAGTACTTC. Encoded protein: CASSDGGSSYEQYF.